This TCR beta chain is drawn from a study of tumor-infiltrating lymphocytes in primary liver carcinoma. About this clonotype: Antigen: not known.

Co-extracting RNA and DNA was done with 20-30 mg of unsorted bulk tissue as input. The proportion of viable tumor cells exceeded 80% in every tumor sample. Study outcomes and limitations: Researchers report that only about 7.5-25% of top clones turned up in all five tumor regions.

Starting material of about 480 ng total RNA yielded TCR beta cDNA via a constant-region primer. Library construction for TCR beta comprised three nested multiplex PCR rounds performed with slightly modified ARM-PCR. TCRdb used MiXCR to reprocess the multiplex PCR reads, holding one entry per CDR3 protein. The sample contains around 100,000 distinct CDR3 sequences, about two thirds of which appear only once. The receptor comes from a woman aged 55-75 years with primary liver carcinoma and hepatitis B virus infection. The sample consisted of liver tumor tissue from sampling region 2. Documented subset: tumor region T2, inferior pole.

CDR3 sequence reads: CASSLLSTSHEQYF. The CDR3 bases are TGCGCCAGCAGCTTGTTATCCACATCCCACGAGCAGTACTTC. The rearrangement joins TRBV5-1 to TRBJ2-7, with unresolved D. This CDR3 has 14 residues. The germline CDR1 and CDR2 sequences are SGHRS and YFSETQ. Trimming left V 1 base short and J 5 bases short, with 13 bases between.